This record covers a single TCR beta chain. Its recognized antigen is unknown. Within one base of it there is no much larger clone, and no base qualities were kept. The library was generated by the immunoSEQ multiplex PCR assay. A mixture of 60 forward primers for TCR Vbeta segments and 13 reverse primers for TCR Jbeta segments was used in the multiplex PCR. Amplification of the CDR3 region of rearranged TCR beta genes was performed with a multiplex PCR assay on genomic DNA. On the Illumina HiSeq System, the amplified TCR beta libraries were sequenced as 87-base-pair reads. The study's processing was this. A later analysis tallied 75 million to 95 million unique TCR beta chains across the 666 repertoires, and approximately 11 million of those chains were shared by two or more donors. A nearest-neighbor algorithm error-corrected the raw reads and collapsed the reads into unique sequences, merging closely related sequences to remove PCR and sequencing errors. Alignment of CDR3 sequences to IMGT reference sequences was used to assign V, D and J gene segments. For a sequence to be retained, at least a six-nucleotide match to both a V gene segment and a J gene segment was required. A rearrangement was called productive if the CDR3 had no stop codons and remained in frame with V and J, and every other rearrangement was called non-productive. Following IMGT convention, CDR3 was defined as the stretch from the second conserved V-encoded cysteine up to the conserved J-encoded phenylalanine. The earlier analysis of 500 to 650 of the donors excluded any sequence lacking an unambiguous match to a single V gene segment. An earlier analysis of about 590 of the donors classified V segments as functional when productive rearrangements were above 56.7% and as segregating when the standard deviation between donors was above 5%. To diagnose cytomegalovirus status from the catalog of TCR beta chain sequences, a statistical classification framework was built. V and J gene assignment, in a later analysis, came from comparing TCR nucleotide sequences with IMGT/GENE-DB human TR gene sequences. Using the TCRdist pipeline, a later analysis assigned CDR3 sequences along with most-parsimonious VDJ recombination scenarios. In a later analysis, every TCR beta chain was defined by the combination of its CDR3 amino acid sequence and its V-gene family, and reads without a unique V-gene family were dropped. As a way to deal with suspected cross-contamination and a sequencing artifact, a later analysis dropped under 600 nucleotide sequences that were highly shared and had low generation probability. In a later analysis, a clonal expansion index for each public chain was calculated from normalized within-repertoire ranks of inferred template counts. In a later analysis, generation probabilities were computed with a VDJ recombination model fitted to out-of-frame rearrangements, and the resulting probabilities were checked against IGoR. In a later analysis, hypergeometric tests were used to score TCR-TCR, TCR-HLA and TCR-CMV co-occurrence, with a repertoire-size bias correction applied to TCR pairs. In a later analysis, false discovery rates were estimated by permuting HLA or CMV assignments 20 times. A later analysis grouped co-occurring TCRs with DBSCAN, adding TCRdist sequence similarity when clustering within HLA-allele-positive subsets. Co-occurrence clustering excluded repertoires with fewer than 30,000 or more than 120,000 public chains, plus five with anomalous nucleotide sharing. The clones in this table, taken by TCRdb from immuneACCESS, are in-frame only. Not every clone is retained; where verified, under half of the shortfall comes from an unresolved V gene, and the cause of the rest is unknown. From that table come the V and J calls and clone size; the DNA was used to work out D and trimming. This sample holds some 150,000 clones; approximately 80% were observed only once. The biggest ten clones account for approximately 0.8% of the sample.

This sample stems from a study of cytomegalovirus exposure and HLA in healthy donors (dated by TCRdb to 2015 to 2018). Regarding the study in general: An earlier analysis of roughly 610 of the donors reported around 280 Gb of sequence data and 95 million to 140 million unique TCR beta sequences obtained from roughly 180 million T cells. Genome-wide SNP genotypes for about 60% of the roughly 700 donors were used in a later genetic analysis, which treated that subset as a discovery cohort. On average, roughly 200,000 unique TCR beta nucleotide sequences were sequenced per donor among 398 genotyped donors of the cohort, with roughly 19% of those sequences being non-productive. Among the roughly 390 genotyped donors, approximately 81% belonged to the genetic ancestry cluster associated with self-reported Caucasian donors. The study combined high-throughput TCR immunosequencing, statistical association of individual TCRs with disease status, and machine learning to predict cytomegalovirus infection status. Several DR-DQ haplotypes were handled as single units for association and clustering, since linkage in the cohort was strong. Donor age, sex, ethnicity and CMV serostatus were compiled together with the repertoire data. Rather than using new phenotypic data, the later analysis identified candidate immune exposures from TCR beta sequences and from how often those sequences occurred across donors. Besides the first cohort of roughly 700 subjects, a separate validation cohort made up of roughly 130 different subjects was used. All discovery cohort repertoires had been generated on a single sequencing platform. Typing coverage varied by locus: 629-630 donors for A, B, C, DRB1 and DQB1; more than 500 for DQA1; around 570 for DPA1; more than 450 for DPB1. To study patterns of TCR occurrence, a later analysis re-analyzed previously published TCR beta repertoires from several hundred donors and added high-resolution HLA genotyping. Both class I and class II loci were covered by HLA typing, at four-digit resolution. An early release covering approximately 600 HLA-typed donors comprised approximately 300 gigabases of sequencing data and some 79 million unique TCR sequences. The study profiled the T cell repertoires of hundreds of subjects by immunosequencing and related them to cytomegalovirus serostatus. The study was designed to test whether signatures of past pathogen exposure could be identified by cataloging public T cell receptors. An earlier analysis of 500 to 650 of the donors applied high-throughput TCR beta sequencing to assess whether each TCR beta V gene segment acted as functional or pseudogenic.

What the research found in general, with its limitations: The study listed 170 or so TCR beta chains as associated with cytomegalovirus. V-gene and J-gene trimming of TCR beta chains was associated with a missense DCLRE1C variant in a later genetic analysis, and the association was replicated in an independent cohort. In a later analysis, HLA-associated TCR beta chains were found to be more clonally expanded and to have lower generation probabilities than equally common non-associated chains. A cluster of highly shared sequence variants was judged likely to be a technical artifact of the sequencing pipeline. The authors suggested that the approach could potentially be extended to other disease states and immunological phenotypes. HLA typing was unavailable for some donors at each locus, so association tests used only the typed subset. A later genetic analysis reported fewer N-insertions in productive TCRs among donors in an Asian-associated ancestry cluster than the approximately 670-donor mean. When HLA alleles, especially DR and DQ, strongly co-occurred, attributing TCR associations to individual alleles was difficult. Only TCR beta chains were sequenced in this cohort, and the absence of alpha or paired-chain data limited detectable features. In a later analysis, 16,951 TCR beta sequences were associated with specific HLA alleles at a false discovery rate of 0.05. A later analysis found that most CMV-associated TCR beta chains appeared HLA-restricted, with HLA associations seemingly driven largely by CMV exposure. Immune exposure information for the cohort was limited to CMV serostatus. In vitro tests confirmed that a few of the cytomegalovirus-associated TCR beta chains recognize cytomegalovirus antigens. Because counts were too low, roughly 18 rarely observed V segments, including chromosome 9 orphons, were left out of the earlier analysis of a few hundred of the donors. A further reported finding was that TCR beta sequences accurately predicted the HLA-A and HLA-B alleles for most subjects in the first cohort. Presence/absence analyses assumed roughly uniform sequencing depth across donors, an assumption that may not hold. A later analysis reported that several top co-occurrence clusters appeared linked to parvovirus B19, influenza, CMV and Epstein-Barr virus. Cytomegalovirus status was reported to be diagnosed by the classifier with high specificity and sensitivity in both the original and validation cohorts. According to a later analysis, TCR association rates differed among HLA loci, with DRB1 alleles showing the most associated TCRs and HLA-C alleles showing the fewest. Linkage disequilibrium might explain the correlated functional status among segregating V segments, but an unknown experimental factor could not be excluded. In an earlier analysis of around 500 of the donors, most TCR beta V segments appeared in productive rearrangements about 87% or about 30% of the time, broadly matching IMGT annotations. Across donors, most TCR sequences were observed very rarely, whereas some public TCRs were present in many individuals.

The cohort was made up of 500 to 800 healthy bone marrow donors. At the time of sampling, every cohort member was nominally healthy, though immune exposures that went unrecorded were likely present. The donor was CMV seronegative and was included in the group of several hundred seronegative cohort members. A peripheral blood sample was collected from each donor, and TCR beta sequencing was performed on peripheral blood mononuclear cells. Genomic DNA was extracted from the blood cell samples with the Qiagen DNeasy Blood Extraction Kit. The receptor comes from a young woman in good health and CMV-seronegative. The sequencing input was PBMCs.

In nucleotide form, the sequence is TGCAGCGCAACCCTACAGGGAACTGAAGCTTTCTTT. This translates into CSATLQGTEAFF. The V and J segments used are TRBV29-1 and TRBJ1-1, and perhaps TRBD1 as D gene, on 6 matching bases. Looking up the germline V gene yields CDR1 SQVTM and CDR2 ANQGSEA. Inclusive of the bounding cysteine and phenylalanine, the CDR3 is 12 residues long. This entry keeps only the CDR3 DNA: 36 bases, framed from base 1. A distance of 14 bases separates the germline ends of V and J, which lose 7 bases and 5 bases respectively.